This T cell receptor beta chain comes out of a study of beta chain features in type 1 diabetes. Points from the study as a whole: HLA influence on TCRB rearrangement stayed unresolved here. It was among patients, rather than healthy donors, that naive, central memory and Treg TCRB repertoires appeared more similar.

Comment on this clone: Antigen unknown.

Of the isolated RNA, all was reverse transcribed, and so the sequenced material was expressed TCRB transcripts. Sequenced by immunoSEQ multiplex PCR; TCRdb stores in-frame clones only, minus some. The table lists about 320,000 clones, 11% to 15% of them singletons. The CDR3 sequence is 17 residues long. Germline CDR1 is SGHDT and CDR2 is YYEEEE. Trimming took off 2 bases at V and 3 bases at J, with 17 bases between the two ends. V usage is TRBV5-6 and J usage is TRBJ1-4; perhaps TRBD1 as D (6 bases). This sequence originates from a man between 25 and 39 years old in good health. Sequenced material: central memory CD4+ T cells from blood. In DNA, the CDR3 is TGTGCCAGCAGCTTATTCCAGGGGCATGGGGCTAATGAAAAACTGTTTTTT. Encoded protein: CASSLFQGHGANEKLFF. The full variable domain, with the rest looked up from reference TRBV5-6 and TRBJ1-4, is DAGVTQSPTHLIKTRGQQVTLRCSPKSGHDTVSWYQQALGQGPQFIFQYYEEEERQRGNFPDRFSGHQFPNYSSELNVNALLLGDSALYLCASSLFQGHGANEKLFFGSGTQLSVL.